One T cell receptor beta chain is described in this entry. This specimen belongs to a study of CD8+ T cells in alopecia areata. Extracted RNA was reverse transcribed into cDNA, the sequencing template. This table comes from immunoSEQ multiplex PCR, and its TCRdb copy is limited to in-frame clones, with some not included. The table includes 95,000 to 100,000 clones, roughly two thirds detected once. Treatment here: oral pan-JAK inhibitor, 5-10 mg twice daily. CDR1 and CDR2 from the germline V gene are SGHNT and YYREEE (reference sequence). The CDR3 runs to 15 residues. V was clipped by 3 bases and J by 0 bases, with 10 bases between them.

The receptor was isolated from a human donor with alopecia areata. The material was CD8+ T cells sorted from blood, obtained at week 4, from a patient treated with tofacitinib. The V and J genes are TRBV5-4 and TRBJ2-1; D may match TRBD1 or TRBD2 (5 bases each). The CDR3 here is CASSWDGSSYNEQFF. The CDR3 nucleotides read TGTGCCAGCAGCTGGGACGGTAGCTCCTACAATGAGCAGTTCTTC.